The 16 T cell receptor beta chains in this list originate from one sample, sequenced in a study of cytomegalovirus exposure and HLA in healthy donors. The study ran its PCR with 60 Vbeta and 13 Jbeta primers. The method was immunoSEQ multiplex PCR; TCRdb's version includes in-frame clones alone and lacks a portion of them. The data contain roughly 150,000 clones, around two thirds of them singletons. The sample comprised PBMCs. These receptor sequences come from a man younger than 40 in good health and CMV-seropositive.

The J gene is TRBJ2-3, the V gene TRBV10-3; TRBD2 matches 16 bases. V dropped 5 bases and J dropped 4; count of bases not matched to a gene: 6. CDR3 length: 17 amino acids. Germline loops: CDR1 ENHRY, CDR2 SYGVKD. The CDR3 nucleotides are TGTGCCATCAGTCGAGGGACTAGCGGGAGGGAGGCAGATACGCAGTATTTT. Amino acid sequence: CAISRGTSGREADTQYF.

This clone was detected a few times. The chain combines TRBV6-6 with TRBJ2-7; 7 bases line up with TRBD2. In germline, CDR1 is MNHNY, CDR2 SVGAGI (reference sequence). The CDR3 length is 14 residues. V lost 0 bases and J lost 5; bases outside the gene matches: 4. CDR3 amino acids: CASSYSRREHEQYF. As DNA, the CDR3 is TGTGCCAGCAGTTACTCAAGGCGGGAGCACGAGCAGTACTTC.

The genes are TRBV14 and TRBJ1-1; D not certain. Trimming took off 0 bases at V and 1 base at J, with 12 bases between the two ends. Germline V gene sequence: CDR1 SGHDN, CDR2 FVKESK. The CDR3 sequence is 16 residues long. The CDR3 loop reads CASSQDLGRWNTEAFF. In DNA form, the CDR3 reads TGTGCCAGCAGCCAAGATCTGGGGAGGTGGAACACTGAAGCTTTCTTT.

The V gene is TRBV4-1, the J gene TRBJ2-5; 7 nucleotides line up with TRBD1. The J call could be wrong; TRBJ2-7 is a better fit for the DNA end. The CDR3 is made up of 15 amino acids. Looked up from germline, CDR1 is MGHRA and CDR2 is YSYEKL. The CDR3 DNA reads as TGCGCCAGCAGCCCCACAGACACAGGGGAGTACGAGCAGTACTTC. The encoded protein is CASSPTDTGEYEQYF.

The chain uses TRBV6-4 and TRBJ2-5; TRBD2 aligns across 9 bases. The germline CDR1 and CDR2 sequences are MRHNA and SNTAGT. There are 14 residues in the CDR3. J was trimmed by 5 bases and V by 4 bases; bases with no gene match: 5. This chain's CDR3 is CASSGVAGEETQYF. The CDR3 DNA is TGTGCCAGCAGTGGAGTAGCGGGAGAGGAGACCCAGTACTTC.

The chain employs TRBV6-1 and TRBJ2-7; weak D call: TRBD2 (5 bases). This CDR3 spans 14 amino acids. Looked up from germline, CDR1 is MNHNS and CDR2 is SASEGT. Between the trimmed V and J ends, which lost 1 base and 3 bases, there was a span of 10 bases. The CDR3 bases are TGTGCCAGCAGTGAAGGGACTGATAACTACGAGCAGTACTTC. This translates into CASSEGTDNYEQYF.

The chain combines TRBV28 with TRBJ2-4; maybe TRBD2 (6 bases). The CDR3 runs to 18 residues. The V and J ends lost 7 bases and 0 bases respectively, with 22 bases between them. CDR1 is MDHEN and CDR2 is SYDVKM in the germline V gene. The CDR3 DNA reads as TGTGCCAGCACCCACCCCGCGGGACTGGGGCTAGCCAAAAACATTCAGTACTTC. Translating it yields CASTHPAGLGLAKNIQYF.

This chain links TRBV11-2 with TRBJ1-1; 7 bases agree with TRBD1. With 5 bases clipped from V and 1 base from J, the junction kept 4 bases outside the gene matches. The germline V gene has CDR1 SGHAT and CDR2 FQNNGV. The CDR3 sequence is 14 residues long. As DNA, the CDR3 is TGTGCCAGCAGCGCGGGACAGCAGAACACTGAAGCTTTCTTT. Amino acid sequence: CASSAGQQNTEAFF.

The rearrangement uses TRBV9 and TRBJ2-2, with a possible D match to TRBD1 (6 bases). Trimming pared 3 bases from V and 3 bases from J, leaving 12 bases between. From germline, CDR1 is SGDLS and CDR2 YYNGEE. The CDR3 is 15 residues long. Written as DNA, the CDR3 is TGTGCCAGCAGCGCGGGACACCAATACACCGGGGAGCTGTTTTTT. It codes for CASSAGHQYTGELFF.

The chain employs TRBV6-1 and TRBJ2-2, with 8 bases fitting TRBD1. This CDR3 contains 14 residues. Germline V CDR1 and CDR2: MNHNS, SASEGT. The DNA for the CDR3 is TGTGCATCCTCCCTCGGGACAGGCACCGGGGAGCTGTTTTTT. Its translation: CASSLGTGTGELFF.

This clone was seen just once. The chain links TRBV5-1 to TRBJ1-1, with D possibly being TRBD1 (5 bases). Looked up from germline, CDR1 is SGHRS and CDR2 is YFSETQ. The V and J ends lost 0 bases and 2 bases respectively, with 14 bases between them. The CDR3 runs 16 residues. CDR3 sequence reads: CASSLEGAVRNTEAFF. The CDR3 nucleotides are TGCGCCAGCAGCTTGGAAGGGGCAGTAAGAAACACTGAAGCTTTCTTT. Combining the CDR3 with reference TRBV5-1 and TRBJ1-1 gives the whole variable domain KAGVTQTPRYLIKTRGQQVTLSCSPISGHRSVSWYQQTPGQGLQFLFEYFSETQRNKGNFPGRFSGRQFSNSRSEMNVSTLELGDSALYLCASSLEGAVRNTEAFFGQGTRLTVV.

The V and J genes are TRBV4-1 and TRBJ2-7; TRBD1 might be the D (5 bases). V lost 4 bases and J 5 bases, leaving 18 bases between the germline ends. Germline CDR1 reads MGHRA; CDR2 reads YSYEKL. The CDR3 is 15 residues long. The CDR3, as DNA: TGCGCCAGCAGCCTAAAGATTGGACAATTTAACGAGCAGTACTTC. This encodes CASSLKIGQFNEQYF.

Regarding this clone: The junction does not match germline at one end; this may be a read error. This chain joins TRBV11-2 and TRBJ2-3; the D gene is possibly TRBD1 (6 bases). CDR3 length equals 15 residues. Germline lookup yields CDR1 SGHAT and CDR2 FQNNGV. CDR3 in amino acids: CANSLIGGSTDTQYF. CDR3 DNA sequence: TGTGCCAACAGCTTAATAGGGGGTAGCACAGATACGCAGTATTTT.

This clone was observed a few times. The V call is TRBV2, the J call TRBJ1-1; D remains unclear. There are 13 residues in the CDR3. CDR1 and CDR2 from the germline V gene are SNHLY and FYNNEI. The V end was cut by 0 bases, the J end by 4 bases, with 6 bases between. As DNA, the CDR3 is TGTGCCAGCAGTGAAGCTCCGTTCACTGAAGCTTTCTTT. Its translation: CASSEAPFTEAFF.

The chain joins TRBV6-1 to TRBJ2-5; D is unclear. The tail of the sequence fits TRBJ2-7 better, so the J call may be wrong. The CDR3 totals 15 residues. CDR1 and CDR2 (germline): MNHNS, SASEGT. The CDR3 region has the DNA TGTGCCAGCAGTGAAGGGCGCCTCGACACCTACGAGCAGTACTTC. Translated, it gives CASSEGRLDTYEQYF.

The rearrangement uses TRBV11-3 and TRBJ2-3; D ambiguous. CDR1 and CDR2 from the germline V gene are SGHNT and YENEEA. The CDR3 is 14 residues long. V was trimmed by 5 bases and J by 0 bases, leaving 9 bases between them. The CDR3 bases are TGTGCCAGCAGCAGTTCCCTAAGCACAGATACGCAGTATTTT. This translates into CASSSSLSTDTQYF.